This is a list of T cell receptor beta chains from one sample in a study of blood T cell repertoires in COVID-19. Profiling relied on immunoSEQ multiplex PCR, and the TCRdb table lists in-frame clones only, not all of them. The profile shows around 100,000 clones, roughly 90% of them singletons. Sequencing was carried out using peripheral blood. The receptors were sampled from a woman in her sixties or seventies who had recovered from COVID-19. CDR3s include the opening cysteine and the closing phenylalanine or tryptophan. Each record gives: V gene, clone size, J gene, D gene, CDR3 DNA, CDR3 protein. D genes are given only for firm matches. Size is stated for part of the rows, as once, few or many counts, or as a class when the clone is expanded.

v_call: TRBV5-1; clone_size: .; j_call: TRBJ2-3; d_call: .; cdr3_nt: TGCGCCAGCAGCCCCCAGACAAGCACAGATACGCAGTATTTT; cdr3_aa: CASSPQTSTDTQYF
v_call: TRBV5-1; clone_size: .; j_call: TRBJ2-3; d_call: TRBD2; cdr3_nt: TGCGCCAGCAGCACAGGACTAGCGGGAGCCCCAGATACGCAGTATTTT; cdr3_aa: CASSTGLAGAPDTQYF
v_call: TRBV5-6; clone_size: few; j_call: TRBJ2-7; d_call: TRBD2; cdr3_nt: TGTGCCAGCAGCTTGGGGCTAGCGGGGAGCTCCTACGAGCAGTACTTC; cdr3_aa: CASSLGLAGSSYEQYF
v_call: TRBV6-4; clone_size: .; j_call: TRBJ1-2; d_call: .; cdr3_nt: TGTGCCAGCAGGAGAGGCTCTGCAGGGGATGGCTACACCTTC; cdr3_aa: CASRRGSAGDGYTF
v_call: TRBV5-1; clone_size: .; j_call: TRBJ2-3; d_call: .; cdr3_nt: TGCGCCAGCTCAGGGGACAATACAGATACGCAGTATTTT; cdr3_aa: CASSGDNTDTQYF
v_call: TRBV7-3; clone_size: .; j_call: TRBJ2-1; d_call: .; cdr3_nt: TGTGCCAGCAGCCGGAGCGCTGGGGGCTACCCCTACAATGAGCAGTTCTTC; cdr3_aa: CASSRSAGGYPYNEQFF
v_call: TRBV5-1; clone_size: .; j_call: TRBJ2-7; d_call: TRBD1; cdr3_nt: TGCGCCAGCAGCTTGCTCCTCTCGGGGACAGGGAACTACGAGCAGTACTTC; cdr3_aa: CASSLLLSGTGNYEQYF
v_call: TRBV18; clone_size: .; j_call: TRBJ2-2; d_call: .; cdr3_nt: TGTGCCAGCTCACCGATCCACGCGACCGGGGAGCTGTTTTTT; cdr3_aa: CASSPIHATGELFF
v_call: TRBV11-3; clone_size: .; j_call: TRBJ2-3; d_call: TRBD2; cdr3_nt: TGTGCCAGCAGCTTAGGAGCGGGGCCCACAGATACGCAGTATTTT; cdr3_aa: CASSLGAGPTDTQYF
v_call: TRBV28; clone_size: once; j_call: TRBJ1-2; d_call: .; cdr3_nt: TGTGCCAGCAGACGAGCTAACTATGGCTACACCTTC; cdr3_aa: CASRRANYGYTF
v_call: TRBV28; clone_size: .; j_call: TRBJ1-1; d_call: TRBD1; cdr3_nt: TGTGCCAGCAGATTTCTACAGGGGGCGGCCACTGAAGCTTTCTTT; cdr3_aa: CASRFLQGAATEAFF
v_call: TRBV3-1/TRBV3-2; clone_size: .; j_call: TRBJ2-3; d_call: TRBD1; cdr3_nt: TGTGCCAGCAGCCAAAAGGGGGCGAGTAGCACAGATACGCAGTATTTT; cdr3_aa: CASSQKGASSTDTQYF
v_call: TRBV7-2; clone_size: .; j_call: TRBJ1-2; d_call: .; cdr3_nt: TGTGCCAGCAGCCCCCTCTCCGGGGGTACCTATGGCTACACCTTC; cdr3_aa: CASSPLSGGTYGYTF
v_call: TRBV9; clone_size: .; j_call: TRBJ1-2; d_call: .; cdr3_nt: TGTGCCAGCAGCGAGGACAGCAGCCTGCGGGGCTACACCTTC; cdr3_aa: CASSEDSSLRGYTF
v_call: TRBV6-2/TRBV6-3; clone_size: .; j_call: TRBJ2-1; d_call: .; cdr3_nt: TGTGCCAGCAGTGCACTTACGCTCAACAATGAGCAGTTCTTC; cdr3_aa: CASSALTLNNEQFF
v_call: TRBV3-1/TRBV3-2; clone_size: .; j_call: TRBJ1-6; d_call: TRBD1; cdr3_nt: TGTGCCAGCAGCTCCGGGACAGGTGTCTCACCCCTCCACTTT; cdr3_aa: CASSSGTGVSPLHF
v_call: TRBV12-3/TRBV12-4; clone_size: once; j_call: TRBJ1-1; d_call: TRBD1; cdr3_nt: TGTGCCAGCAGCCGACAGGGGCGGACTGAAGCTTTCTTT; cdr3_aa: CASSRQGRTEAFF
v_call: TRBV7-9; clone_size: .; j_call: TRBJ2-2; d_call: TRBD2; cdr3_nt: TGTGCCAGCGCCAGGTGGCAGGGAGGGACCCGGGGCACCGGGGAGCTGTTTTTT; cdr3_aa: CASARWQGGTRGTGELFF
v_call: TRBV10-3; clone_size: once; j_call: TRBJ1-1; d_call: .; cdr3_nt: TGTGCCACCAGACAGAACTCTGAAGCTTTCTTT; cdr3_aa: CATRQNSEAFF
v_call: TRBV5-1; clone_size: .; j_call: TRBJ1-1; d_call: TRBD1; cdr3_nt: TGCGCCAGCAGCTTGGAGGGGGCGGGGAGAGGTGAAGCTTTCTTT; cdr3_aa: CASSLEGAGRGEAFF
v_call: TRBV3-1/TRBV3-2; clone_size: .; j_call: TRBJ1-5; d_call: .; cdr3_nt: TGTGCCAGCAGCCAAGTAGCGGGCCAGCCCCAGCATTTT; cdr3_aa: CASSQVAGQPQHF
v_call: TRBV18; clone_size: .; j_call: TRBJ2-1; d_call: TRBD2; cdr3_nt: TGTGCCAGCTCTCCGGGGCTAGCGGGTCCCTTATCCTACAATGAGCAGTTCTTC; cdr3_aa: CASSPGLAGPLSYNEQFF
v_call: TRBV6-5; clone_size: few; j_call: TRBJ2-7; d_call: TRBD2; cdr3_nt: TGTGCCAGCAGTCCCCCGGGAAGCGGGAGATACGAGCAGTACTTC; cdr3_aa: CASSPPGSGRYEQYF
v_call: TRBV28; clone_size: .; j_call: TRBJ2-7; d_call: TRBD2; cdr3_nt: TGTGCCAGCCAACCCGGCGGGAGGGGAACATACGAGCAGTACTTC; cdr3_aa: CASQPGGRGTYEQYF
v_call: TRBV3-1/TRBV3-2; clone_size: .; j_call: TRBJ2-1; d_call: .; cdr3_nt: TGTGCCAGCAGCCAACTTTGGGAGCGAAGCTCCTACAATGAGCAGTTCTTC; cdr3_aa: CASSQLWERSSYNEQFF
v_call: TRBV4-2; clone_size: .; j_call: TRBJ2-4; d_call: .; cdr3_nt: TGTGCCAGCAGCCTCTCCGGGTTGGATGACATTCAGTACTTC; cdr3_aa: CASSLSGLDDIQYF
v_call: TRBV28; clone_size: .; j_call: TRBJ1-2; d_call: .; cdr3_nt: TGTGCCAGCGGGAGGGACGCAGTAGCTAACTATGGCTACACCTTC; cdr3_aa: CASGRDAVANYGYTF
v_call: TRBV7-9; clone_size: .; j_call: TRBJ2-2; d_call: .; cdr3_nt: TGTGCCAGCAGCTTAGGTGGAGCTGGGGAGCTGTTTTTT; cdr3_aa: CASSLGGAGELFF
v_call: TRBV5-1; clone_size: .; j_call: TRBJ2-1; d_call: TRBD2; cdr3_nt: TGCGCCAGCAGCTTGTTGACTAGCGGGGAGGATGAGCAGTTCTTC; cdr3_aa: CASSLLTSGEDEQFF
v_call: TRBV19; clone_size: .; j_call: TRBJ1-6; d_call: .; cdr3_nt: TGTGCCAGTAAAGTCTCGGGATTGAATAATTCACCCCTCCACTTT; cdr3_aa: CASKVSGLNNSPLHF
v_call: TRBV24-1; clone_size: .; j_call: TRBJ1-5; d_call: TRBD1; cdr3_nt: TGTGCCACCAGTGGTGGGGGGACAGGGAGCAATCAGCCCCAGCATTTT; cdr3_aa: CATSGGGTGSNQPQHF
v_call: TRBV11-1; clone_size: .; j_call: TRBJ2-2; d_call: TRBD2; cdr3_nt: TGTGCCAGCACCCCGGGACTAGCGAACACCGGGGAGCTGTTTTTT; cdr3_aa: CASTPGLANTGELFF
v_call: TRBV28; clone_size: .; j_call: TRBJ1-2; d_call: .; cdr3_nt: TGTGCCAGCACCTTAGGGGCAGGAAGAAGGTATGGCTACACCTTC; cdr3_aa: CASTLGAGRRYGYTF
v_call: TRBV7-9; clone_size: .; j_call: TRBJ2-5; d_call: TRBD2; cdr3_nt: TGTGCCAGCAGCTTAGGTATAGCGGGGAAAGAGACCCAGTACTTC; cdr3_aa: CASSLGIAGKETQYF
v_call: TRBV11-2; clone_size: .; j_call: TRBJ2-5; d_call: .; cdr3_nt: TGTGCCAGCAGCTTAAACGGCGGAGTCCAAGAGACCCAGTACTTC; cdr3_aa: CASSLNGGVQETQYF
v_call: TRBV18; clone_size: .; j_call: TRBJ1-5; d_call: TRBD1; cdr3_nt: TGTGCCAGCTCACAGACAGGGGCCGTCCAGCCCCAGCATTTT; cdr3_aa: CASSQTGAVQPQHF
v_call: TRBV2; clone_size: few; j_call: TRBJ1-5; d_call: TRBD1; cdr3_nt: TGTGCCAGCAGCCAAGTGGACAGGGATCAGCCCCAGCATTTT; cdr3_aa: CASSQVDRDQPQHF
v_call: TRBV7-3; clone_size: once; j_call: TRBJ2-1; d_call: TRBD1; cdr3_nt: TGTGCCAGCAGTCAACATGCCCGGGACAGGGGTTACAATGAGCAGTTCTTC; cdr3_aa: CASSQHARDRGYNEQFF
v_call: TRBV18; clone_size: once; j_call: TRBJ2-6; d_call: .; cdr3_nt: TGTGCCAGCTCCCGATCAGTCTTACCCCAGGGTCCCCCCAGCTCTGGGGCCAACGTCCTGACTTTC; cdr3_aa: CASSRSVLPQGPPSSGANVLTF
v_call: TRBV9; clone_size: .; j_call: TRBJ1-6; d_call: .; cdr3_nt: TGTGCCAGCCCTCGCGGGCGAGGAAAGTATTCCATCCCTTATAATTCACCCCTCCACTTT; cdr3_aa: CASPRGRGKYSIPYNSPLHF
v_call: TRBV5-1; clone_size: .; j_call: TRBJ2-7; d_call: .; cdr3_nt: TGCGCCAGCAGCTTGGCCCAGGGATTATCCTACGAGCAGTACTTC; cdr3_aa: CASSLAQGLSYEQYF
v_call: TRBV27; clone_size: .; j_call: TRBJ1-2; d_call: .; cdr3_nt: TGTGCCAGCAGTCCGCGACTGCACTATGGCTACACCTTC; cdr3_aa: CASSPRLHYGYTF
v_call: TRBV6-1; clone_size: .; j_call: TRBJ1-2; d_call: .; cdr3_nt: TGTGCCAGCAGGGCGGGTGGAGGCTTTGGCTACACCTTC; cdr3_aa: CASRAGGGFGYTF
v_call: TRBV6-2/TRBV6-3; clone_size: .; j_call: TRBJ1-5; d_call: .; cdr3_nt: TGTGCCAGCAGTGGAAGGGGCGGGGAGAATCAGCCCCAGCATTTT; cdr3_aa: CASSGRGGENQPQHF
v_call: TRBV28; clone_size: .; j_call: TRBJ2-5; d_call: .; cdr3_nt: TGTGCCAGCAGAAATCAGGGAATGGGGGAGACCCAGTACTTC; cdr3_aa: CASRNQGMGETQYF
v_call: TRBV6-2/TRBV6-3; clone_size: few; j_call: TRBJ2-7; d_call: .; cdr3_nt: TGTGCCAGCAGCCCTCAGTTTAAGCAGTACTTC; cdr3_aa: CASSPQFKQYF
v_call: TRBV2; clone_size: .; j_call: TRBJ2-2; d_call: .; cdr3_nt: TGTGCCAGCAGTGCCGAGAGAACCGGGGAGCTGTTTTTT; cdr3_aa: CASSAERTGELFF
v_call: TRBV30; clone_size: .; j_call: TRBJ2-3; d_call: .; cdr3_nt: TGTGCCTGGAGTGTTTTAGGAGGGGGCACAGATACGCAGTATTTT; cdr3_aa: CAWSVLGGGTDTQYF
v_call: TRBV19; clone_size: .; j_call: TRBJ2-3; d_call: TRBD2; cdr3_nt: TGTGCCAGTAGTATAGGTGCTAGCGGAGGGGGCACAGATACGCAGTATTTT; cdr3_aa: CASSIGASGGGTDTQYF
v_call: TRBV9; clone_size: .; j_call: TRBJ2-3; d_call: TRBD2; cdr3_nt: TGTGCCAGCAGCGTAACCCGGGGGGATGATACGCAGTATTTT; cdr3_aa: CASSVTRGDDTQYF
v_call: TRBV18; clone_size: once; j_call: TRBJ2-7; d_call: .; cdr3_nt: TGTGCCAGCTCACCATACAGTTACTACGAGCAGTACTTC; cdr3_aa: CASSPYSYYEQYF
v_call: TRBV7-5; clone_size: once; j_call: TRBJ2-1; d_call: .; cdr3_nt: TGTGTCAGAAGCTTAGAGGCGGCGGGAGGGGACAATGAGCAGTTCTTC; cdr3_aa: CVRSLEAAGGDNEQFF
v_call: TRBV9; clone_size: .; j_call: TRBJ2-7; d_call: TRBD2; cdr3_nt: TGTGCCAGCAGTTACGGACTAGCGGGGTCCTACGAGCAGTACTTC; cdr3_aa: CASSYGLAGSYEQYF
v_call: TRBV7-9; clone_size: .; j_call: TRBJ2-5; d_call: .; cdr3_nt: TGTGCCAGCAGGAGGGACTCCTTCCAAGAGACCCAGTACTTC; cdr3_aa: CASRRDSFQETQYF
v_call: TRBV7-9; clone_size: .; j_call: TRBJ1-5; d_call: .; cdr3_nt: TGTGCCAGCAGCTCGGACTATAGCAATCAGCCCCAGCATTTT; cdr3_aa: CASSSDYSNQPQHF